The 14 T cell receptor beta chains in this list originate from one sample, sequenced in a study of cytomegalovirus exposure and HLA in healthy donors. With 60 Vbeta and 13 Jbeta primers, the PCR was carried out. Measured with immunoSEQ multiplex PCR; TCRdb has only the in-frame clones, and not every one. The table shows some 130,000 clones, with 80% occurring only once. Sequenced material: PBMCs. The receptors derive from a man under 40 in good health and CMV-seronegative.

This chain uses TRBV5-4 with TRBJ2-2; TRBD1 matches at 10 bases. Germline V gives CDR1 SGHNT, CDR2 YYREEE (reference sequence). There are 15 residues in the CDR3. V lost 3 bases to trimming and J lost 6 bases; unmatched junction nucleotides: 5. CDR3 sequence: CASSWMGQGPGELFF. The CDR3 nucleotides read TGTGCCAGCAGCTGGATGGGACAGGGGCCCGGGGAGCTGTTTTTT.

This sequence joins TRBV6-1 and TRBJ1-2; perhaps TRBD1 as D (5 bases). Germline V CDR1 and CDR2: MNHNS, SASEGT. The CDR3 is 14 amino acids. V was clipped by 1 base and J by 10 bases, with 16 bases between them. DNA of the CDR3: TGTGCCAGCAGTGAAGTAAAACAGGTGAATAACTACACCTTC. Its translation: CASSEVKQVNNYTF.

This chain joins TRBV4-1 and TRBJ1-2, with 11 bases that match TRBD1. Trimming at V came to 5 bases and at J to 6 bases, leaving 8 bases not matched to a gene. This CDR3 comprises 15 residues. Germline CDR1 and CDR2: MGHRA and YSYEKL. CDR3 in DNA: TGCGCCAGCAGCGAAGGACAGGGGGCAAGCCATGGCTACACCTTC. Translation: CASSEGQGASHGYTF.

This clone was picked up a small number of times. This sequence joins TRBV19 and TRBJ1-3, with D uncertain. Germline CDR1 LNHDA, CDR2 SQIVND (reference sequence). The CDR3 contains 14 residues. V shed 6 bases and J shed 4 bases, with 13 bases lying between them. The DNA for the CDR3 is TGTGCCAGTAGAATTGAGCGAGACGGAAACACCATATATTTT. As protein: CASRIERDGNTIYF.

The chain has TRBV29-1 and TRBJ2-2; TRBD1 matches 7 bases. CDR3 size: 16 residues. The V and J ends lost 4 bases and 3 bases, in that order; junction bases with no gene match: 11. The germline V gene has CDR1 SQVTM and CDR2 ANQGSEA. CDR3: CSVVGLGQRDTGELFF. The CDR3 nucleotides are TGCAGCGTTGTGGGGTTGGGACAGAGAGACACCGGGGAGCTGTTTTTT.

J is TRBJ1-1 and V is TRBV29-1, with D perhaps matching TRBD1 (6 bases). Trimming cost V 7 bases and J 4 bases, with 13 bases left between them. CDR1 and CDR2 (germline): SQVTM, ANQGSEA. The CDR3 length is 12 residues. The CDR3 here is CSGGGPLTEAFF. CDR3 bases: TGCAGCGGCGGGGGGCCGCTCACTGAAGCTTTCTTT.

Of note for this clone: The junction differs from germline at one of its ends, possibly a read error. The chain carries TRBV7-9 and TRBJ1-5; D might be TRBD1 (5 bases). The CDR3 spans 15 residues. Germline lookup yields CDR1 SEHNR and CDR2 FQNEAQ (reference sequence). The CDR3 loop reads CASSSGSYSNQPQNF. The CDR3 DNA reads TGTGCCAGCAGTTCAGGGTCATATAGCAATCAGCCCCAGAATTTT.

This clone was seen a few times. This chain links TRBV28 with TRBJ1-2; 7 nucleotides line up with TRBD1. The CDR3 sequence is 15 residues long. V lost 3 bases, J lost 8 bases, and 12 bases stayed unmatched. From germline, CDR1 is MDHEN and CDR2 SYDVKM. CDR3 sequence (DNA): TGTGCCAGCAGTTTGGGAGGACAGGACCTCTTAGGCTACACCTTC. Translation: CASSLGGQDLLGYTF.

This chain joins TRBV28 and TRBJ2-7; no clear D gene. Germline lookup yields CDR1 MDHEN and CDR2 SYDVKM. This CDR3 region has 13 residues. Trimming pared 6 bases from V and 4 bases from J, leaving 13 bases between. The CDR3 reads CASRHPPRYEQYF. The CDR3 bases are TGTGCCAGCAGACACCCCCCTAGGTACGAGCAGTACTTC.

Only a few counts were recorded for this clone. V usage is TRBV10-3 and J usage is TRBJ1-5, with a tentative D call TRBD1 (5 bases). Germline CDR1 and CDR2: ENHRY and SYGVKD. The length of the CDR3 is 16 residues. Deletions cut 6 bases from V and 0 bases from J, with 15 bases between. The CDR3 is CAISNLGHDSNQPQHF. The CDR3 DNA follows: TGTGCCATCAGCAACCTCGGACACGATAGCAATCAGCCCCAGCATTTT.

CDR3 region: CASSLGVGLAGNNEQFF. The CDR3 nucleotides read TGTGCCAGCAGCTTAGGAGTCGGGCTAGCGGGTAACAATGAGCAGTTCTTC. The chain carries TRBV7-2 and TRBJ2-1; 8 bases match TRBD2. The V gene end was trimmed by 1 base and the J gene end by 5 bases; junction bases not matched to a gene: 10. Per germline, CDR1 SGHTA and CDR2 FQGNSA. CDR3 length: 17 residues.

The chain is built from TRBV9 and TRBJ2-7; 10 bases are shared with TRBD1. The CDR3 loop spans 17 amino acids. Germline values: CDR1 SGDLS, CDR2 YYNGEE. V shed 0 bases and J 0 bases; nucleotides not matched to a gene: 6. CDR3 loop: CASSVGTGGLSSYEQYF. CDR3 bases: TGTGCCAGCAGCGTAGGGACAGGGGGTTTGAGCTCCTACGAGCAGTACTTC.

This clone was seen once. The genes are TRBV30 and TRBJ1-1; D is unclear. This CDR3 has 15 residues. Germline V lookup: CDR1 GTSNPN, CDR2 SVGIG (reference sequence). V shed 5 bases and J shed 4 bases, with 20 bases lying between them. CDR3 region: CAWSLPPRISTEAFF. CDR3 sequence (DNA): TGTGCCTGGTCCCTTCCCCCCCGTATTAGCACTGAAGCTTTCTTT.

This clone was observed once. The chain links TRBV10-2 to TRBJ1-1; TRBD1 aligns across 12 bases. CDR3 length: 16 amino acids. The germline CDR1 and CDR2 sequences are WSHSY and SAAADI. J gave up 4 bases and V 6 bases, and 9 bases lay outside the gene matches. The CDR3 region has the DNA TGCGCCAGCAGCCGGGGACAGGGGGCAGTCGGCACTGAAGCTTTCTTT. It translates to CASSRGQGAVGTEAFF.